This TCR beta chain comes out of a study of long-term antiretroviral therapy in people with HIV. A note on this clone: Its antigen is still unknown.

The study's findings and limits: Nothing was known about ART adherence, viral resistance or changes in therapy.

In germline, CDR1 is LNHDA, CDR2 SQIVND (reference sequence). The length of the CDR3 is 17 residues. At survey level, the immunoSEQ assay was run in its v3.0 version. Repertoires were generated with immunoSEQ multiplex PCR, while TCRdb's copy carries only in-frame clones and drops some. The sample lists 35,000 to 40,000 clones; approximately 85% were seen once. The rearrangement joins TRBV19 to TRBJ1-5; TRBD1 matches at 8 bases. The source is a man younger than 30 with HIV. Specimen: unsorted PBMCs, collected 2.2 years after starting antiretroviral therapy. The CDR3 sequence is CAAGGPTGAYSNQPQHF. In DNA, the CDR3 is TGTGCAGCAGGGGGCCCGACAGGGGCGTATAGCAATCAGCCCCAGCATTTT.